What follows are 24 T cell receptor beta chains derived from one specimen sequenced in a study of beta chain features in type 1 diabetes. Expressed TCRB transcripts got sequenced, as all isolated RNA was reverse transcribed. Profiling relied on immunoSEQ multiplex PCR, and the TCRdb table lists in-frame clones only, not all of them. The data contain around 430,000 clones, approximately 31% of them singletons. The sequencing input was naive CD4+ T cells from blood. Receptors were obtained from a man aged 18 to 30 in good health.

This clone was counted only a few times. The chain uses TRBV9 and TRBJ2-7, with no clear D. The CDR3 runs to 14 residues. Trimming left V 0 bases short and J 3 bases short, with 10 bases between. Germline assignment: CDR1 SGDLS and CDR2 YYNGEE. CDR3 sequence reads: CASSVDPLSYEQYF. The DNA of the CDR3 is TGTGCCAGCAGCGTAGACCCGTTAAGCTACGAGCAGTACTTC.

This clone was found a few times. In the same sample, other DNA sequences code for this CDR3. The chain uses TRBV6-5 and TRBJ2-5; D is unclear. Trimming pared 0 bases from V and 5 bases from J, leaving 4 bases between. This CDR3 comprises 12 residues. Per germline, CDR1 MNHEY and CDR2 SVGAGI. Here the CDR3 reads CASSYSGETQYF. The CDR3 nucleotides are TGTGCCAGCAGTTACTCCGGGGAGACCCAGTACTTC.

The chain carries TRBV7-2 and TRBJ2-2, with 8 bases that match TRBD2. The germline V gene encodes CDR1 SGHTA and CDR2 FQGNSA. There are 15 residues in the CDR3. Germline trimming cut 5 bases from V and 3 bases from J; bases unmatched to any gene: 5. Here the CDR3 DNA reads TGTGCCAGCAGCCCAGCGGGAGTTGACACCGGGGAGCTGTTTTTT. Protein: CASSPAGVDTGELFF.

The chain is built from TRBV30 and TRBJ2-2, with D possibly being TRBD2 (5 bases). Germline V gives CDR1 GTSNPN, CDR2 SVGIG (reference sequence). V was pared by 2 bases and J by 6 bases, with 13 bases between. The CDR3 extends over 14 amino acids. The chain's CDR3 is CAWSLSSKPGELFF. CDR3 in DNA: TGTGCCTGGAGTCTGTCTAGCAAACCCGGGGAGCTGTTTTTT.

This clone came up a few times. The chain links TRBV2 to TRBJ1-1; D not resolved. CDR1 is SNHLY, CDR2 FYNNEI, per germline. The CDR3 is 13 residues long. The germline V and J ends were trimmed by 8 bases and 3 bases, with 13 bases remaining between them. Here the CDR3 reads CASGREVDTEAFF. The CDR3 DNA is TGTGCCAGCGGAAGGGAGGTGGACACTGAAGCTTTCTTT. Filled out from reference TRBV2 and TRBJ1-1, the complete variable domain reads EPEVTQTPSHQVTQMGQEVILRCVPISNHLYFYWYRQILGQKVEFLVSFYNNEISEKSEIFDDQFSVERPDGSNFTLKIRSTKLEDSAMYFCASGREVDTEAFFGQGTRLTVV.

The chain carries TRBV19 and TRBJ2-6; D may be TRBD1 (6 bases). Germline lookup yields CDR1 LNHDA and CDR2 SQIVND (reference sequence). The V end lost 6 bases, the J end lost 0 bases, and 15 bases lay between the germline ends. The CDR3 length is 17 residues. In DNA form, the CDR3 reads TGTGCCAGTAGGACCCGAGGGGGACCCTCTGGGGCCAACGTCCTGACTTTC. Translating gives CASRTRGGPSGANVLTF. Complete variable domain (other parts from reference TRBV19 and TRBJ2-6): DGGITQSPKYLFRKEGQNVTLSCEQNLNHDAMYWYRQDPGQGLRLIYYSQIVNDFQKGDIAEGYSVSREKKESFPLTVTSAQKNPTAFYLCASRTRGGPSGANVLTFGAGSRLTVL.

There are a few counts of this clone. The gene calls are TRBV5-1 and TRBJ2-3, with D maybe TRBD2 (5 bases). Trimming removed 3 bases at V and 6 bases at J, with 11 bases between. Germline CDR1 and CDR2: SGHRS and YFSETQ. This CDR3 region has 13 residues. In DNA form, the CDR3 reads TGCGCCAGCAGCTCAACCCCGGGGGATACGCAGTATTTT. Its protein is CASSSTPGDTQYF. Drawing the rest from reference TRBV5-1 and TRBJ2-3, the complete variable domain is KAGVTQTPRYLIKTRGQQVTLSCSPISGHRSVSWYQQTPGQGLQFLFEYFSETQRNKGNFPGRFSGRQFSNSRSEMNVSTLELGDSALYLCASSSTPGDTQYFGPGTRLTVL.

In this sample, this clone turned up a few times. The chain employs TRBV15 and TRBJ1-1; D is unclear. Germline lookup yields CDR1 LNHNV and CDR2 YYDKDF (reference sequence). This CDR3 is 15 amino acids long. Trimming took off 5 bases at V and 5 bases at J, with 18 bases between the two ends. CDR3 sequence reads: CATSPRGKASTEAFF. CDR3 DNA sequence: TGTGCCACCAGCCCTAGAGGGAAAGCATCAACTGAAGCTTTCTTT.

The chain employs TRBV7-2 and TRBJ2-7; 7 nucleotides align to TRBD2. Germline CDR1 is SGHTA and CDR2 is FQGNSA. CDR3 length: 14 amino acids. Unmatched junction bases numbered 10, after V lost 4 bases and J lost 7 bases. CDR3 nucleotide sequence: TGTGCCAGCAGCTCGACTAGCTGGAGTAAGGAGCAGTACTTC. As protein: CASSSTSWSKEQYF.

The rearrangement joins TRBV28 to TRBJ2-7; D gene unclear. CDR3 length equals 10 residues. Germline V gene sequence: CDR1 MDHEN, CDR2 SYDVKM. Trimming took 5 bases from V and 7 from J, leaving 6 bases between them. The CDR3 DNA follows: TGTGCCAGCAGTGTCCGGGAGCAGTACTTC. Residues: CASSVREQYF.

The chain combines TRBV12-5 with TRBJ1-2, with 7 bases lining up with TRBD1. Germline V gene sequence: CDR1 LGHNT, CDR2 FRNRAP. CDR3 length: 18 amino acids. J lost 1 base, V lost 2 bases, and 13 bases had no gene match. CDR3 sequence: CASGLSGRDRKFNYGYTF. CDR3 sequence (DNA): TGTGCTAGTGGTTTGTCCGGCCGGGACAGAAAGTTTAACTATGGCTACACCTTC.

V gene TRBV7-9 combines with J gene TRBJ1-3; the D is unclear. The CDR3 totals 12 residues. The V gene's germline CDR1 is SEHNR and CDR2 FQNEAQ (reference sequence). V lost 2 bases to trimming and J lost 1 base, with 0 bases between them. CDR3 bases: TGTGCCAGCAGCTTATCTGGAAACACCATATATTTT. This encodes CASSLSGNTIYF.

The chain has TRBV30 and TRBJ1-5; the D gene is possibly TRBD1 (6 bases). Trimming stripped 3 bases from V and 7 bases from J, with 22 bases between. Germline V gives CDR1 GTSNPN, CDR2 SVGIG (reference sequence). This CDR3 contains 16 residues. CDR3 nucleotide sequence: TGTGCCTGGAGCGCAGGTGGGAGTGGGGGCGACCAGCCCCAGCATTTT. Amino acids: CAWSAGGSGGDQPQHF.

The genes are TRBV30 and TRBJ1-1, with D uncertain. Trimming shortened V by 4 bases and J by 0 bases, and 12 bases separated the two germline ends. This CDR3 has 14 amino acids. Germline CDR1 reads GTSNPN; CDR2 reads SVGIG (reference sequence). The CDR3 is CAWTAPYMNTEAFF. The CDR3, as DNA: TGTGCCTGGACAGCACCGTACATGAACACTGAAGCTTTCTTT.

This clone has more than one count but fewer than ten. J is TRBJ2-3 and V is TRBV10-3; D uncertain. The CDR3 is made up of 12 amino acids. The germline V and J ends were trimmed by 4 bases and 5 bases, with 7 bases remaining between them. Germline loops: CDR1 ENHRY, CDR2 SYGVKD. The CDR3 here is CAISAGKDTQYF. CDR3 nucleotides: TGTGCCATCAGTGCCGGAAAAGATACGCAGTATTTT.

The chain uses TRBV28 and TRBJ2-2; no reliable D call. V shed 2 bases and J shed 4 bases, with 14 bases lying between them. The CDR3 sequence is 16 residues long. Germline V gene sequence: CDR1 MDHEN, CDR2 SYDVKM. Written as DNA, the CDR3 is TGTGCCAGCAGTTTAAAAGGGTTTTTCCTCACCGGGGAGCTGTTTTTT. As protein: CASSLKGFFLTGELFF.

The chain couples TRBV6-5 to TRBJ2-3, with D possibly TRBD2 on 6 matching bases. Germline lookup yields CDR1 MNHEY and CDR2 SVGAGI. The CDR3 runs 14 residues. Trimming removed 6 bases from V and 4 bases from J, with 14 bases in between. CDR3 region: CASRPGTGADTQYF. The CDR3 nucleotides are TGTGCCAGCAGACCCGGGACTGGCGCAGATACGCAGTATTTT.

In its sample, this clone was seen a few times. The chain carries TRBV10-3 and TRBJ2-2, with D possibly being TRBD2 (6 bases). V was pared by 5 bases and J by 2 bases, with 12 bases between. The CDR3 runs to 15 residues. Per germline, CDR1 ENHRY and CDR2 SYGVKD. CDR3 nucleotides: TGTGCCATCAGTCAGGCTAGCGCCAACACCGGGGAGCTGTTTTTT. This codes for CAISQASANTGELFF.

The rearrangement joins TRBV15 to TRBJ2-7, with 11 positions matching TRBD2. CDR1 and CDR2 (germline): LNHNV, YYDKDF (reference sequence). The CDR3 spans 18 residues. V dropped 5 bases and J dropped 5; count of bases not matched to a gene: 17. In DNA, the CDR3 is TGTGCCACCAGCGCCGGGACTAGCGGATTCTTTCGAGGGCACGAGCAGTACTTC. Its protein is CATSAGTSGFFRGHEQYF.

Details on this clone: Other DNA sequences in this sample translate to the same CDR3. The CDR3 region has the DNA TGTGCCAGCTCTCCCGACAGGGGATATGGCTACACCTTC. Protein product: CASSPDRGYGYTF. V and J are TRBV18 and TRBJ1-2; 8 bases are a match to TRBD1. The CDR3 spans 13 residues. V trimming: 6 bases; J trimming: 5 bases; junction bases outside the gene matches: 5. Germline CDR1 KGHSH, CDR2 LQKENI.

J is TRBJ2-7 and V is TRBV18, with TRBD1 matching over 7 bases. This CDR3 has 15 amino acids. V lost 3 bases to trimming and J lost 1 base; unmatched junction nucleotides: 6. Looked up from germline, CDR1 is KGHSH and CDR2 is LQKENI. CDR3 residues: CASSPPGQPSYEQYF. The DNA for the CDR3 is TGTGCCAGCTCACCGCCGGGACAGCCTTCCTACGAGCAGTACTTC.

This clone has a handful of counts. The CDR3 loop reads CSVATGGNIQYF. The CDR3 DNA reads TGCAGCGTGGCGACAGGGGGAAACATTCAGTACTTC. The chain carries TRBV29-1 and TRBJ2-4; 9 bases match TRBD1. With V trimmed by 6 bases and J by 6 bases, 3 bases remained unmatched. The CDR3 has 12 residues. The germline V gene has CDR1 SQVTM and CDR2 ANQGSEA.

This clone was detected only a few times. V and J are TRBV5-1 and TRBJ2-5; D may be TRBD1 (5 bases). With 4 bases removed from V and 3 bases from J, the gap between germline ends came to 13 bases. The germline V gene encodes CDR1 SGHRS and CDR2 YFSETQ. This CDR3 contains 14 residues. The CDR3 nucleotides are TGCGCCAGCAGCCAAACAGGCCGAGAAGAGACCCAGTACTTC. Translated, it gives CASSQTGREETQYF.

This chain links TRBV5-1 with TRBJ2-7, with 8 positions matching TRBD2. The ends lost 4 bases at V and 7 bases at J; junction bases unmatched: 10. The CDR3 is made up of 14 amino acids. CDR1 SGHRS and CDR2 YFSETQ come from the germline V gene. The CDR3 DNA sequence: TGCGCCAGCAGCCCGACGGCAACGGGAGGGGAGCAGTACTTC. As protein: CASSPTATGGEQYF.